Below, one T cell receptor beta chain is given with its context. The same CDR3 can be traced to other DNA sequences in this sample. Profiled with immunoSEQ multiplex PCR; TCRdb holds only in-frame clones, not every one. Of about 350,000 clones in the sample, approximately 93% were seen once. This sample is part of a study of brain T cells in children with intractable seizures. Noted time point: blood from clinic visit 5 months post-surgery; TSC patient then seizure free. V was pared by 0 bases and J by 2 bases, with 0 bases of the junction left unmatched. The CDR3 spans 14 residues. Germline assignment: CDR1 SGDLS and CDR2 YYNGEE.

The receptor was isolated from a boy in the first two years of life with tuberous sclerosis and intractable seizures. The sequencing here drew on peripheral blood, taken 4 to 5 months after surgery. V gene TRBV9 combines with J gene TRBJ2-3, with TRBD1 matching 7 bases. In DNA form, the CDR3 reads TGTGCCAGCAGCGTAGAGGGGGCCACAGATACGCAGTATTTT. This sequence encodes CASSVEGATDTQYF.